Each of the 32 T cell receptor beta chains below was sequenced from the same sample in a study of human versus mouse CDR3 diversity and MHC coevolution. Profiled with immunoSEQ multiplex PCR; TCRdb holds only in-frame clones, not every one. The repertoire includes 50,000 to 70,000 clones, around 94% of them detected once, and approximately 20% sits in the top ten. The source material was naive CD4+ T cells from blood. Described subset: CD45RO-negative CD62L-positive naive CD4 T cells. All receptors come from a person aged 55 to 75 in good health.

The rearrangement uses TRBV11-3 and TRBJ1-3; 8 nucleotides line up with TRBD1. Germline V gene lookup returns CDR1 SGHNT and CDR2 YENEEA. The CDR3 has 16 amino acids. Unmatched junction bases numbered 4, after V lost 0 bases and J lost 3 bases. The CDR3 nucleotides are TGTGCCAGCAGCTTAGACGGACAGGGCAGTGGAAACACCATATATTTT. This codes for CASSLDGQGSGNTIYF.

This rearrangement joins TRBV19 to TRBJ1-4; D might be TRBD1 (6 bases). Trimming removed 1 base from V and 5 bases from J, with 11 bases in between. There are 15 residues in the CDR3. Germline V lookup: CDR1 LNHDA, CDR2 SQIVND (reference sequence). In DNA, the CDR3 is TGTGCCAGTAGTATAGCTTGGGACACAAATGAAAAACTGTTTTTT. Its translation is CASSIAWDTNEKLFF.

The rearrangement joins TRBV7-9 to TRBJ1-4, with unresolved D. The V and J ends lost 1 base and 8 bases respectively, with 11 bases between them. The CDR3 covers 14 residues. From germline, CDR1 is SEHNR and CDR2 FQNEAQ (reference sequence). The chain's CDR3 is CASSLGAGTEKLFF. The CDR3 nucleotides read TGTGCCAGCAGCTTAGGGGCAGGTACCGAAAAACTGTTTTTT.

The chain has TRBV29-1 and TRBJ2-1; D is undetermined. V lost 0 bases and J 1 base, leaving 16 bases between the germline ends. CDR3 length: 17 amino acids. CDR1 and CDR2 (germline): SQVTM, ANQGSEA. The CDR3 DNA reads TGCAGCGTTGAAGACATTCTAGGAAGTGGTTCCTACAATGAGCAGTTCTTC. This gives the protein CSVEDILGSGSYNEQFF.

V is TRBV10-1 and J is TRBJ2-7, with TRBD1 matching over 9 bases. With 3 bases clipped from V and 4 bases from J, the junction kept 10 bases outside the gene matches. CDR1 is WNHNN and CDR2 is SYGVQD in the germline V gene (reference sequence). The CDR3 contains 16 residues. CDR3: CASSDLGQGPLYEQYF. As DNA, the CDR3 is TGCGCCAGCAGTGATTTGGGACAGGGCCCGTTATACGAGCAGTACTTC.

CDR3 bases: TGTGCCTCCGAACCCAGGGATTTTAGCTATGGCTACACCTTC. Residues: CASEPRDFSYGYTF. The chain links TRBV6-1 to TRBJ1-2, with D perhaps TRBD1 (5 bases). Germline CDR1 is MNHNS and CDR2 is SASEGT. The CDR3 has 14 amino acids. V gave up 11 bases and J gave up 4 bases, with 20 bases separating them.

The rearrangement links TRBV19 to TRBJ2-1, with 12 bases aligning to TRBD1. Germline CDR1 LNHDA, CDR2 SQIVND (reference sequence). The trim removed 1 base at V and 9 bases at J, leaving 4 bases unmatched. This CDR3 spans 15 amino acids. As DNA, the CDR3 is TGTGCCAGTAGTATAGTGGGGACAGGGGGCGGTGAGCAGTTCTTC. It yields the protein CASSIVGTGGGEQFF.

The V and J genes are TRBV10-3 and TRBJ2-5, with 9 bases matching TRBD2. The CDR3 loop spans 14 amino acids. V dropped 6 bases and J dropped 7; count of bases not matched to a gene: 9. CDR1 and CDR2 from the germline V gene are ENHRY and SYGVKD. In DNA form, the CDR3 reads TGTGCCATCAGGGGGTCTAGCGGGACGGGGACCCAGTACTTC. Amino acids: CAIRGSSGTGTQYF.

The table lists this clone with a few counts. This chain uses TRBV10-3 with TRBJ2-6; a possible D gene is TRBD2 (5 bases). Germline V gives CDR1 ENHRY, CDR2 SYGVKD. With 2 bases removed from V and 1 base from J, the gap between germline ends came to 9 bases. The CDR3 sequence is 16 residues long. For the CDR3, the DNA is TGTGCCATCAGTGAGGGAGGACCATCTGGGGCCAACGTCCTGACTTTC. Residues: CAISEGGPSGANVLTF.

This clone has just one count. This chain joins TRBV7-3 and TRBJ2-5, with 7 bases aligning to TRBD2. Germline CDR1 SGHTA, CDR2 FQGTGA. V lost 1 base and J lost 11; bases outside the gene matches: 10. The CDR3 spans 14 residues. DNA of the CDR3: TGTGCCAGCAGCTTAAATGGCGGGAGAGGGGAGCAGTACTTC. Amino acid sequence: CASSLNGGRGEQYF.

V gene TRBV7-9 combines with J gene TRBJ1-1, with TRBD1 as a possible D gene (5 bases). V was trimmed by 2 bases and J by 2 bases, leaving 9 bases between them. Germline-derived CDR1 and CDR2 are SEHNR and FQNEAQ (reference sequence). This CDR3 is 14 amino acids long. The CDR3 nucleotides read TGTGCCAGCAGCTTAATGACAGATAACACTGAAGCTTTCTTT. Translating it yields CASSLMTDNTEAFF.

The V call is TRBV7-3, the J call TRBJ2-1; tentative D call: TRBD1 (6 bases). The CDR3 sequence is 18 residues long. Germline values: CDR1 SGHTA, CDR2 FQGTGA. V lost 4 bases, J lost 0 bases, and 19 bases lay in between. The CDR3 DNA is TGTGCCAGCAGCTCTTCGGATACAGGGACGGGCTCCTACAATGAGCAGTTCTTC. Amino acids: CASSSSDTGTGSYNEQFF.

This chain links TRBV5-1 with TRBJ2-3; 8 bases fit TRBD1. Germline CDR1 SGHRS, CDR2 YFSETQ. The CDR3 is 13 amino acids. V gave up 7 bases and J gave up 0 bases; unmatched junction bases: 1. As DNA, the CDR3 is TGCGCCAGCGGACAGGGTAGCACAGATACGCAGTATTTT. It is translated as CASGQGSTDTQYF.

This chain joins TRBV15 and TRBJ2-5, with 9 bases fitting TRBD2. The CDR3 length is 16 residues. Germline assignment: CDR1 LNHNV and CDR2 YYDKDF (reference sequence). The V segment lost 1 base and the J segment 7 bases; nucleotides outside the gene matches: 10. The CDR3 DNA reads TGTGCCACCAGCAGAGGGGCGGGAGGGCCCCGGCGGACCCAGTACTTC. Residues: CATSRGAGGPRRTQYF. The full variable domain, rest sourced from reference TRBV15 and TRBJ2-5, is DAMVIQNPRYQVTQFGKPVTLSCSQTLNHNVMYWYQQKSSQAPKLLFHYYDKDFNNEADTPDNFQSRRPNTSFCFLDIRSPGLGDTAMYLCATSRGAGGPRRTQYFGPGTRLLVL.

The rearrangement links TRBV2 to TRBJ1-1, with 8 bases lining up with TRBD1. CDR3 size: 14 residues. V was clipped by 5 bases and J by 4 bases; unmatched bases: 6. Germline assignment: CDR1 SNHLY and CDR2 FYNNEI. The CDR3 sequence is CASSPTGVGTEAFF. As DNA, the CDR3 is TGTGCCAGCAGTCCGACAGGGGTTGGCACTGAAGCTTTCTTT.

This chain joins TRBV7-9 and TRBJ1-4; 8 nucleotides match TRBD1. Trimming cost V 4 bases and J 5 bases; bases outside gene matches: 3. Germline V CDR1 and CDR2: SEHNR, FQNEAQ (reference sequence). There are 14 residues in the CDR3. The CDR3 nucleotides are TGTGCCAGCAGCTGGACAGGGCCCAATGAAAAACTGTTTTTT. It translates to CASSWTGPNEKLFF.

The chain employs TRBV6-1 and TRBJ1-5; no firm D call. The CDR3 totals 13 residues. Germline lookup yields CDR1 MNHNS and CDR2 SASEGT. V shed 3 bases and J shed 5 bases, with 8 bases lying between them. CDR3 DNA: TGTGCCAGCAGTGACCGGAGAGATCAGCCCCAGCATTTT. It is translated as CASSDRRDQPQHF.

The chain recombines TRBV15 with TRBJ2-2; D gene uncertain. CDR1 LNHNV and CDR2 YYDKDF come from the germline V gene (reference sequence). The CDR3 contains 16 residues. With 0 bases removed from V and 2 bases from J, the gap between germline ends came to 10 bases. The CDR3 DNA is TGTGCCACCAGCAGAGACCGATTAGAAAACACCGGGGAGCTGTTTTTT. It codes for CATSRDRLENTGELFF.

This chain joins TRBV19 and TRBJ2-4, with D possibly being TRBD1 (5 bases). V lost 7 bases and J 1 base, leaving 11 bases between the germline ends. This CDR3 is 14 amino acids long. In germline, CDR1 is LNHDA, CDR2 SQIVND (reference sequence). In DNA form, the CDR3 reads TGTGCCAGTACCCCAGGGCGCGCCAAAAACATTCAGTACTTC. Residues: CASTPGRAKNIQYF.

The V and J genes are TRBV9 and TRBJ2-3; TRBD1 agrees at 12 bases. CDR3 length: 16 amino acids. J gave up 4 bases and V 2 bases, and 5 bases lay outside the gene matches. The germline CDR1 and CDR2 sequences are SGDLS and YYNGEE. The CDR3 loop reads CASSVRDRGQADTQYF. The CDR3 bases are TGTGCCAGCAGCGTCCGGGACAGGGGGCAAGCAGATACGCAGTATTTT. Filled out from reference TRBV9 and TRBJ2-3, the complete variable domain reads DSGVTQTPKHLITATGQRVTLRCSPRSGDLSVYWYQQSLDQGLQFLIQYYNGEERAKGNILERFSAQQFPDLHSELNLSSLELGDSALYFCASSVRDRGQADTQYFGPGTRLTVL.

This rearrangement joins TRBV21-1 to TRBJ2-3; the DNA was not used to check the table's D call, TRBD2. TRBV21-1 is designated a pseudogene. CDR3 size: 17 residues. Here the CDR3 reads CASSRGTSGSGPDTQYF. In DNA form, the CDR3 reads TGTGCCAGCTCCCGAGGGACTAGCGGGAGTGGGCCAGATACGCAGTATTTT.

The chain employs TRBV4-1 and TRBJ1-1; 8 bases fit TRBD1. J lost 5 bases, V lost 1 base, and 9 bases had no gene match. The germline gives CDR1 MGHRA, CDR2 YSYEKL. This CDR3 is built from 16 residues. The CDR3 sequence: CASSQGRRTGRTEAFF. In DNA form, the CDR3 reads TGCGCCAGCAGCCAAGGCCGGAGGACAGGGAGGACTGAAGCTTTCTTT.

The rearrangement links TRBV7-9 to TRBJ2-1; tentative D call: TRBD2 (6 bases). Germline values: CDR1 SEHNR, CDR2 FQNEAQ (reference sequence). The CDR3 is made up of 12 amino acids. Trimming took off 5 bases at V and 6 bases at J, with 8 bases between the two ends. Written as DNA, the CDR3 is TGTGCCAGCAGCCGGGAGTCCAATGAGCAGTTCTTC. As protein: CASSRESNEQFF. Combining the CDR3 with reference TRBV7-9 and TRBJ2-1 gives the whole variable domain DTGVSQNPRHKITKRGQNVTFRCDPISEHNRLYWYRQTLGQGPEFLTYFQNEAQLEKSRLLSDRFSAERPKGSFSTLEIQRTEQGDSAMYLCASSRESNEQFFGPGTRLTVL.

With regard to this clone: Sequence at one end of the junction differs from germline and may be a read error. The chain employs TRBV30 and TRBJ1-4; D might be TRBD1 (6 bases). The CDR3 sequence is 16 residues long. Germline values: CDR1 GTSNPN, CDR2 SVGIG (reference sequence). DNA of the CDR3: TGTACCTGGAGAGGGGCAGGGGCAACTACTAATGAAAAACTGTTTTTT. Its protein is CTWRGAGATTNEKLFF.

The genes are TRBV9 and TRBJ1-4; TRBD1 is a possible D gene (5 bases). Germline V gene data show CDR1 as SGDLS and CDR2 as YYNGEE. The CDR3 has 14 residues. V lost 3 bases and J lost 7, with 13 bases in between. The CDR3 sequence is CASSAGRVSEKLFF. The CDR3 DNA is TGTGCCAGCAGCGCTGGCAGGGTTAGTGAAAAACTGTTTTTT.

The chain carries TRBV19 and TRBJ2-1; D perhaps matches TRBD2 (6 bases). CDR3 length: 15 residues. The germline V gene has CDR1 LNHDA and CDR2 SQIVND (reference sequence). Trimming removed 0 bases at V and 2 bases at J, with 8 bases between. In DNA, the CDR3 is TGTGCCAGTAGTATAGAGCGGGGAACCTACAATGAGCAGTTCTTC. This gives the protein CASSIERGTYNEQFF.

The chain carries TRBV7-6 and TRBJ2-7, with a possible D match to TRBD1 (6 bases). V gave up 1 base and J gave up 2 bases, with 12 bases separating them. There are 15 residues in the CDR3. Germline V CDR1 and CDR2: SGHVS, FNYEAQ. CDR3 sequence reads: CASSLVRRDTYEQYF. The CDR3 bases are TGTGCCAGCAGCTTAGTACGTCGGGACACCTACGAGCAGTACTTC.

The genes are TRBV6-4 and TRBJ2-3, with 12 bases fitting TRBD2. The CDR3 is made up of 15 amino acids. Trimming cost V 4 bases and J 7 bases; bases outside gene matches: 6. Germline CDR1 reads MRHNA; CDR2 reads SNTAGT. Here the CDR3 reads CASSGLAGGRNTQYF. As DNA, the CDR3 is TGTGCCAGCAGTGGCCTAGCGGGAGGGCGTAATACGCAGTATTTT.

The CDR3, as DNA: TGCGCCAGCAGCTTGGAGGAGGTATCTTTCTTC. Amino acids: CASSLEEVSFF. The chain links TRBV5-1 to TRBJ2-1; the D gene is possibly TRBD2 (5 bases). Germline V gives CDR1 SGHRS, CDR2 YFSETQ. The CDR3 runs to 11 residues. Trimming removed 0 bases at V and 16 bases at J, with 11 bases between.

The chain employs TRBV7-3 and TRBJ2-3, with D possibly TRBD1 on 6 matching bases. The CDR3 runs 14 residues. Germline values: CDR1 SGHTA, CDR2 FQGTGA. V lost 2 bases and J lost 0, with 6 bases in between. Here the CDR3 reads CASSLQGSTDTQYF. DNA of the CDR3: TGTGCCAGCAGCTTACAGGGGAGCACAGATACGCAGTATTTT.

This clone was detected only once. The gene calls are TRBV5-4 and TRBJ2-1, with 7 bases that match TRBD2. Germline V lookup: CDR1 SGHNT, CDR2 YYREEE (reference sequence). The CDR3 is 17 residues long. V shed 4 bases, J shed 4 bases, and the junction held 14 bases outside the gene matches. The CDR3 region is CASSQGPAGLIYNEQFF. The CDR3 bases are TGTGCCAGCAGCCAAGGGCCAGCGGGACTAATTTACAATGAGCAGTTCTTC. Filled out from reference TRBV5-4 and TRBJ2-1, the complete variable domain reads ETGVTQSPTHLIKTRGQQVTLRCSSQSGHNTVSWYQQALGQGPQFIFQYYREEENGRGNFPPRFSGLQFPNYSSELNVNALELDDSALYLCASSQGPAGLIYNEQFFGPGTRLTVL.

The chain couples TRBV5-1 to TRBJ2-7, with 12 bases matching TRBD2. From germline, CDR1 is SGHRS and CDR2 YFSETQ. J lost 1 base, V lost 4 bases, and 6 bases had no gene match. The CDR3 is 16 residues long. CDR3 sequence (DNA): TGCGCCAGCAGCGCCCAGACTAGCGGGAGTTCCTACGAGCAGTACTTC. Protein product: CASSAQTSGSSYEQYF.